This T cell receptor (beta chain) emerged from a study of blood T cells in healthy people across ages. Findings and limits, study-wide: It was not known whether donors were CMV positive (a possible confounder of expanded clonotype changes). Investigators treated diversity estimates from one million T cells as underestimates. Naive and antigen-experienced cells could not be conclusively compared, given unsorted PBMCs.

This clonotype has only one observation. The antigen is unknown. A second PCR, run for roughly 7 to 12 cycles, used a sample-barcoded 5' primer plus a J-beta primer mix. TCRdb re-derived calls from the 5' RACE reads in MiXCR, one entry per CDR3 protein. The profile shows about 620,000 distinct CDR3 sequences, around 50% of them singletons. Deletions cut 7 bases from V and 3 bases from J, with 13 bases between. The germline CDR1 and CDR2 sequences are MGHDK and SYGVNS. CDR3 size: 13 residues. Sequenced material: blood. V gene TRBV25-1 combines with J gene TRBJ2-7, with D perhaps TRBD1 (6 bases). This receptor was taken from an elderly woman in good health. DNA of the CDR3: TGTGCCAGCACCCTGGGACACCTCTACGAGCAGTACTTC. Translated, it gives CASTLGHLYEQYF.